These 30 T cell receptor beta chains came from one sample sequenced in a study of cytomegalovirus exposure and HLA in healthy donors. Both 60 Vbeta primers and 13 Jbeta primers went into the PCR. Using immunoSEQ multiplex PCR, the repertoire was profiled, and TCRdb retains in-frame clones only, with some absent. Of some 100,000 clones listed, 65% to 80% are singletons. Specimen: PBMCs. These receptors all come from a woman in her seventies in good health and CMV-seropositive.

This chain uses TRBV7-9 with TRBJ2-5; 8 bases are a match to TRBD2. Per germline, CDR1 SEHNR and CDR2 FQNEAQ (reference sequence). CDR3 length equals 16 residues. Germline trimming cut 2 bases from V and 2 bases from J; bases unmatched to any gene: 7. CDR3 DNA: TGTGCCAGCAGCTTAAGCGGGGGTGGGGGACAAGAGACCCAGTACTTC. Translating gives CASSLSGGGGQETQYF.

V usage is TRBV10-2 and J usage is TRBJ2-1, with 9 bases matching TRBD2. The germline V gene has CDR1 WSHSY and CDR2 SAAADI. V shed 6 bases and J 14 bases; nucleotides not matched to a gene: 5. This CDR3 spans 11 amino acids. CDR3 protein: CASREGTSKFF. In nucleotides, the CDR3 is TGCGCCAGCAGAGAAGGGACTAGCAAGTTCTTC.

This sequence joins TRBV7-9 and TRBJ1-1; no reliable D call. V lost 5 bases and J 4 bases, leaving 11 bases between the germline ends. The CDR3 runs 13 residues. Germline values: CDR1 SEHNR, CDR2 FQNEAQ (reference sequence). This chain's CDR3 is CASSPTSGTEAFF. The CDR3 DNA reads TGTGCCAGCAGCCCCACGTCGGGCACTGAAGCTTTCTTT.

V and J are TRBV28 and TRBJ2-7, with TRBD2 as a possible D gene (6 bases). There are 15 residues in the CDR3. CDR1 MDHEN and CDR2 SYDVKM come from the germline V gene. Trimming removed 3 bases at V and 0 bases at J, with 12 bases between. CDR3 DNA: TGTGCCAGCAGTTTCGGGGGAGCGGGCTCCTACGAGCAGTACTTC. The encoded protein is CASSFGGAGSYEQYF.

The gene calls are TRBV28 and TRBJ1-2; TRBD1 agrees at 11 bases. Germline CDR1 MDHEN, CDR2 SYDVKM. This CDR3 has 13 residues. After removal of 8 bases from V and 4 bases from J, the junction contained 3 bases not matched to a gene. CDR3 sequence (DNA): TGTGCCAGCCGTGGGACAGGGGGCTATGGCTACACCTTC. It specifies CASRGTGGYGYTF.

The rearrangement links TRBV10-1 to TRBJ2-3, with a tentative D call TRBD2 (5 bases). Per germline, CDR1 WNHNN and CDR2 SYGVQD (reference sequence). V was shortened by 0 bases and J by 2 bases, with 9 bases between the two germline ends. The CDR3 runs 15 residues. The CDR3: CASSESGLLTDTQYF. In DNA form, the CDR3 reads TGCGCCAGCAGTGAGTCAGGACTTCTCACAGATACGCAGTATTTT.

The chain has TRBV4-2 and TRBJ1-5, with D unclear. V was clipped by 0 bases and J by 10 bases, with 16 bases between them. The CDR3 totals 15 residues. Germline CDR1 LGHNA, CDR2 YNFKEQ. The CDR3 spells CASSQDRGGFQPQHF. The DNA for the CDR3 is TGTGCCAGCAGCCAAGATCGGGGAGGGTTTCAACCCCAGCATTTT.

V usage is TRBV7-8 and J usage is TRBJ1-3; perhaps TRBD1 as D (6 bases). The V end was cut by 1 base, the J end by 2 bases, with 9 bases between. This CDR3 has 15 residues. Per the germline V gene, CDR1 is SGHVS and CDR2 is FQNEAQ. As DNA, the CDR3 is TGTGCCAGCAGCTTAGTGGGGACAACTGGAAACACCATATATTTT. Translated, it gives CASSLVGTTGNTIYF. The full variable domain, rest sourced from reference TRBV7-8 and TRBJ1-3, is GAGVSQSPRYKVAKRGQDVALRCDPISGHVSLFWYQQALGQGPEFLTYFQNEAQLDKSGLPSDRFFAERPEGSVSTLKIQRTQQEDSAVYLCASSLVGTTGNTIYFGEGSWLTVV.

This chain connects TRBV7-2 to TRBJ1-5; D not resolved. V lost 4 bases and J 6 bases, leaving 7 bases between the germline ends. This CDR3 is 12 amino acids long. From germline, CDR1 is SGHTA and CDR2 FQGNSA. CDR3 protein: CASSSPFQPQHF. Here the CDR3 DNA reads TGTGCCAGCAGCTCCCCTTTTCAGCCCCAGCATTTT.

The sample holds a few counts of this clone. The chain has TRBV11-2 and TRBJ2-1; 8 bases align to TRBD2. Germline V gene lookup returns CDR1 SGHAT and CDR2 FQNNGV. The V gene end was trimmed by 3 bases and the J gene end by 7 bases; junction bases not matched to a gene: 8. The length of the CDR3 is 15 residues. The CDR3 sequence: CASSLGAGVSNEQFF. DNA for the CDR3: TGTGCCAGCAGCTTGGGAGCGGGAGTGAGTAATGAGCAGTTCTTC.

The J gene is TRBJ2-7, the V gene TRBV6-1; 7 bases are a match to TRBD1. The CDR3 sequence is 14 residues long. J was trimmed by 3 bases and V by 2 bases; bases with no gene match: 4. Germline V gene sequence: CDR1 MNHNS, CDR2 SASEGT. CDR3 amino acids: CASSEPGTDYEQYF. CDR3 nucleotides: TGTGCCAGCAGTGAACCCGGGACAGACTACGAGCAGTACTTC.

This clone has a handful of counts. DNA for the CDR3: TGTGCCTGGAGTGTTCTTGAGACCCAGTACTTC. This encodes CAWSVLETQYF. This chain uses TRBV30 with TRBJ2-5; D is undetermined. In germline, CDR1 is GTSNPN, CDR2 SVGIG (reference sequence). With 0 bases removed from V and 5 bases from J, the gap between germline ends came to 4 bases. CDR3 length: 11 amino acids.

This chain connects TRBV7-9 to TRBJ1-5; D is possibly TRBD1 (5 bases). This CDR3 contains 14 residues. The ends were cut back, 3 bases at V and 3 bases at J, with 9 bases in the middle. Germline V lookup: CDR1 SEHNR, CDR2 FQNEAQ (reference sequence). Here the CDR3 DNA reads TGTGCCAGCAGCTTTATAGGGGCCAATCAGCCCCAGCATTTT. It specifies CASSFIGANQPQHF.

The chain employs TRBV19 and TRBJ2-3, with TRBD1 matching over 7 bases. This CDR3 region has 15 residues. Germline V gene sequence: CDR1 LNHDA, CDR2 SQIVND (reference sequence). J gave up 4 bases and V 4 bases, and 8 bases lay outside the gene matches. This CDR3 reads CASSRWTGEADTQYF. As DNA, the CDR3 is TGTGCCAGTAGTAGGTGGACAGGAGAGGCAGATACGCAGTATTTT.

This chain links TRBV6-6 with TRBJ1-2; TRBD1 might be the D (5 bases). Trimming took 8 bases from V and 0 from J, leaving 16 bases between them. CDR3 length equals 15 residues. Germline V gene lookup returns CDR1 MNHNY and CDR2 SVGAGI (reference sequence). The CDR3 nucleotides read TGTGCCAGCGTAGCAGGGAAGGTAGCTAACTATGGCTACACCTTC. Amino acid sequence: CASVAGKVANYGYTF.

The V call is TRBV29-1, the J call TRBJ2-7; D is possibly TRBD1 (6 bases). Germline V CDR1 and CDR2: SQVTM, ANQGSEA. Deletions cut 6 bases from V and 3 bases from J, with 18 bases between. This CDR3 has 14 amino acids. DNA of the CDR3: TGCAGCGTAAGAACTCAGGGGTCCGTCTACGAGCAGTACTTC. Translating gives CSVRTQGSVYEQYF.

A few counts support this clone. The chain uses TRBV7-7 and TRBJ2-7, with 8 positions matching TRBD1. The CDR3 is 14 residues long. Germline V gene data show CDR1 as SSHAT and CDR2 as FNYEAQ (reference sequence). CDR3 nucleotide sequence: TGTGCTAGGCACGGACAGGGTCTATCCTACGAGCAGTACTTC. Its protein product is CARHGQGLSYEQYF.

This clone was recorded only once. The rearrangement joins TRBV10-3 to TRBJ2-5; D may be TRBD1 (6 bases). Germline CDR1 reads ENHRY; CDR2 reads SYGVKD. The CDR3 has 15 amino acids. The V end was cut by 3 bases, the J end by 0 bases, with 11 bases between. The CDR3 DNA reads TGTGCCATCAGTGAAGGGACAAATAACCAAGAGACCCAGTACTTC. Protein sequence: CAISEGTNNQETQYF.

With respect to this clone: This CDR3 is also generated by other DNA sequences in the sample. The rearrangement uses TRBV18 and TRBJ2-7; TRBD1 agrees at 8 bases. V lost 3 bases to trimming and J lost 2 bases; unmatched junction nucleotides: 3. There are 14 residues in the CDR3. CDR1 KGHSH and CDR2 LQKENI come from the germline V gene. The CDR3 loop reads CASSPGQGTYEQYF. For the CDR3, the DNA is TGTGCCAGCTCACCCGGACAGGGAACCTACGAGCAGTACTTC.

The V call is TRBV7-2, the J call TRBJ1-2; 9 positions agree with TRBD1. J gave up 4 bases and V 0 bases, and 9 bases lay outside the gene matches. Looked up from germline, CDR1 is SGHTA and CDR2 is FQGNSA. The CDR3 has 17 amino acids. This chain's CDR3 is CASSLAPPDRGGYGYTF. CDR3 DNA: TGTGCCAGCAGCTTAGCCCCCCCCGACAGGGGGGGCTATGGCTACACCTTC.

There are many counts of this clone. This chain connects TRBV5-1 to TRBJ1-1; 10 bases are shared with TRBD1. The CDR3 is made up of 15 amino acids. Germline V CDR1 and CDR2: SGHRS, YFSETQ. The J segment lost 3 bases and the V segment lost 2 bases, leaving 4 bases of the junction unmatched. The chain's CDR3 is CASSLRQGADTEAFF. CDR3 DNA sequence: TGCGCCAGCAGCTTAAGACAGGGGGCCGACACTGAAGCTTTCTTT.

This clone was observed a single time. The chain uses TRBV6-5 and TRBJ1-1; no clear D. V lost 2 bases, J lost 0 bases, and 13 bases lay in between. The germline V gene encodes CDR1 MNHEY and CDR2 SVGAGI. This CDR3 is built from 16 residues. CDR3 DNA: TGTGCCAGCAGTTACGTGGCAACAACGCTGAACACTGAAGCTTTCTTT. Its protein is CASSYVATTLNTEAFF.

The rearrangement uses TRBV4-3 and TRBJ2-2; 8 nucleotides agree with TRBD1. Germline V gene lookup returns CDR1 LGHNA and CDR2 YSLEER. With V trimmed by 4 bases and J by 4 bases, 8 bases remained unmatched. The CDR3 runs 16 residues. CDR3 nucleotide sequence: TGCGCCAGCAGCCTGGAGACAGGGGTGGGCACCGGGGAGCTGTTTTTT. Amino acids: CASSLETGVGTGELFF.

V and J are TRBV29-1 and TRBJ2-7, with 12 bases lining up with TRBD2. The CDR3 sequence is 13 residues long. Trimming cost V 5 bases and J 1 base; bases outside gene matches: 0. Germline V gene data show CDR1 as SQVTM and CDR2 as ANQGSEA. The CDR3 is CSVTSGGSYEQYF. In DNA, the CDR3 is TGCAGCGTTACTAGCGGGGGGTCCTACGAGCAGTACTTC.

The V call is TRBV9, the J call TRBJ1-2, with TRBD1 as a possible D gene (5 bases). The CDR3 totals 15 residues. V was clipped by 4 bases and J by 2 bases, with 15 bases between them. CDR1 is SGDLS, CDR2 YYNGEE, per germline. The CDR3, as DNA: TGTGCCAGCAGCCCAATACTCGGGGGAAACTATGGCTACACCTTC. As protein: CASSPILGGNYGYTF.

The V gene is TRBV4-2, the J gene TRBJ2-6, with D maybe TRBD2 (6 bases). This CDR3 has 17 amino acids. Germline values: CDR1 LGHNA, CDR2 YNFKEQ. Trimming pared 3 bases from V and 2 bases from J, leaving 14 bases between. The DNA for the CDR3 is TGTGCCAGCAGCCACGCCTCAACGGGGGCTGGGGCCAACGTCCTGACTTTC. Its protein product is CASSHASTGAGANVLTF.

The V and J genes are TRBV7-8 and TRBJ2-3; 9 bases line up with TRBD1. The CDR3 spans 16 residues. Germline CDR1 and CDR2: SGHVS and FQNEAQ. J gave up 3 bases and V 5 bases, and 9 bases lay outside the gene matches. The CDR3 coding sequence is TGTGCCAGCAGCCCTAGACAGGGGGTTAGGACAGATACGCAGTATTTT. Translating it yields CASSPRQGVRTDTQYF.

The chain employs TRBV15 and TRBJ1-6; D is undetermined. Trimming cost V 0 bases and J 9 bases, with 6 bases left between them. Germline assignment: CDR1 LNHNV and CDR2 YYDKDF (reference sequence). The CDR3 runs to 13 residues. CDR3 residues: CATSRDLGSPLHF. As DNA, the CDR3 is TGTGCCACCAGCAGAGATCTCGGTTCACCCCTCCACTTT. The whole variable domain, filled in from reference TRBV15 and TRBJ1-6, reads DAMVIQNPRYQVTQFGKPVTLSCSQTLNHNVMYWYQQKSSQAPKLLFHYYDKDFNNEADTPDNFQSRRPNTSFCFLDIRSPGLGDTAMYLCATSRDLGSPLHFGNGTRLTVT.

CDR3 DNA sequence: TGTGCCAGCAGCTTAAGCGGGACTACTGAAGCTTTCTTT. It specifies CASSLSGTTEAFF. V gene TRBV7-9 combines with J gene TRBJ1-1, with D possibly matching TRBD1 (5 bases). The length of the CDR3 is 13 residues. Trimming cost V 2 bases and J 5 bases, with 9 bases left between them. Per germline, CDR1 SEHNR and CDR2 FQNEAQ (reference sequence).

The V call is TRBV28, the J call TRBJ1-1, with TRBD1 as a possible D gene (5 bases). Germline loops: CDR1 MDHEN, CDR2 SYDVKM. This CDR3 comprises 15 residues. The V gene lost 5 bases and the J gene lost 3 bases, with 16 bases spanning the gap. CDR3 in amino acids: CASSISVGGHTEAFF. DNA of the CDR3: TGTGCCAGCAGTATAAGCGTGGGGGGTCACACTGAAGCTTTCTTT. Supplemented by reference TRBV28 and TRBJ1-1, the full variable domain reads DVKVTQSSRYLVKRTGEKVFLECVQDMDHENMFWYRQDPGLGLRLIYFSYDVKMKEKGDIPEGYSVSREKKERFSLILESASTNQTSMYLCASSISVGGHTEAFFGQGTRLTVV.